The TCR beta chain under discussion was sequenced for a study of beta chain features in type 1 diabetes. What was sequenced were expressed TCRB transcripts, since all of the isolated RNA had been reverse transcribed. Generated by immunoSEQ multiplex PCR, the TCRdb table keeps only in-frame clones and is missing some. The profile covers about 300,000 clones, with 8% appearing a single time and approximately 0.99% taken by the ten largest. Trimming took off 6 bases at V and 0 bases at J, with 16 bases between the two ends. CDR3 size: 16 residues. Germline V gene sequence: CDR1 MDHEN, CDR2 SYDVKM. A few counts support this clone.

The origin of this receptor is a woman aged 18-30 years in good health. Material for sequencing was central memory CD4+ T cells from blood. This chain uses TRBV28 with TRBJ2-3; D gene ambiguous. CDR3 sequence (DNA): TGTGCCAGCAGCCCCCTGGGCAGATCTAGCACAGATACGCAGTATTTT. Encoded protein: CASSPLGRSSTDTQYF.